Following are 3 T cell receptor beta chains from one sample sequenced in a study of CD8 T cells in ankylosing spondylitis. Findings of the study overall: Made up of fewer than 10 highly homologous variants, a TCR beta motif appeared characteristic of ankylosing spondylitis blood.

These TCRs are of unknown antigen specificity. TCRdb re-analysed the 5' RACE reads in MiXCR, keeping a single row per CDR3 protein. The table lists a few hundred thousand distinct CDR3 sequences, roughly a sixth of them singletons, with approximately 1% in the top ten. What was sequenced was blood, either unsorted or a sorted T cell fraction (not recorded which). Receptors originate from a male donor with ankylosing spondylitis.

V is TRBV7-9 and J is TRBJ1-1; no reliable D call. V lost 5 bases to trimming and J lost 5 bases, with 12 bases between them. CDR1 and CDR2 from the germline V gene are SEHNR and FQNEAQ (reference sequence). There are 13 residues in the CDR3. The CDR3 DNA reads TGTGCCAGCAGCAAAGGGCGAATAACTGAAGCTTTCTTT. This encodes CASSKGRITEAFF. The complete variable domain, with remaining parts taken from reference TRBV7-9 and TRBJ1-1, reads DTGVSQNPRHKITKRGQNVTFRCDPISEHNRLYWYRQTLGQGPEFLTYFQNEAQLEKSRLLSDRFSAERPKGSFSTLEIQRTEQGDSAMYLCASSKGRITEAFFGQGTRLTVV.

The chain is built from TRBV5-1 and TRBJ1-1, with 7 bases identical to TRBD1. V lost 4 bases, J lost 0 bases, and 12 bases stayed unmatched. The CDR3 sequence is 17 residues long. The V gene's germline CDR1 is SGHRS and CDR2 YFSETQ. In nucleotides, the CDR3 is TGCGCCAGCAGCATGCCCCCGGGACAGAAAATGAACACTGAAGCTTTCTTT. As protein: CASSMPPGQKMNTEAFF. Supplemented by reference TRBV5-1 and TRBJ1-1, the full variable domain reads KAGVTQTPRYLIKTRGQQVTLSCSPISGHRSVSWYQQTPGQGLQFLFEYFSETQRNKGNFPGRFSGRQFSNSRSEMNVSTLELGDSALYLCASSMPPGQKMNTEAFFGQGTRLTVV.

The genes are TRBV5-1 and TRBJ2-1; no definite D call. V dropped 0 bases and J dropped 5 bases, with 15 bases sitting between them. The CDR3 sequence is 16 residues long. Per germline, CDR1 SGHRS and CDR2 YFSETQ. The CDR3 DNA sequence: TGCGCCAGCAGCTTGGAGGCCCTTCGTGGGCACAATGAGCAGTTCTTC. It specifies CASSLEALRGHNEQFF. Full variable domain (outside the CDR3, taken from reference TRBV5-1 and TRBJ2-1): KAGVTQTPRYLIKTRGQQVTLSCSPISGHRSVSWYQQTPGQGLQFLFEYFSETQRNKGNFPGRFSGRQFSNSRSEMNVSTLELGDSALYLCASSLEALRGHNEQFFGPGTRLTVL.